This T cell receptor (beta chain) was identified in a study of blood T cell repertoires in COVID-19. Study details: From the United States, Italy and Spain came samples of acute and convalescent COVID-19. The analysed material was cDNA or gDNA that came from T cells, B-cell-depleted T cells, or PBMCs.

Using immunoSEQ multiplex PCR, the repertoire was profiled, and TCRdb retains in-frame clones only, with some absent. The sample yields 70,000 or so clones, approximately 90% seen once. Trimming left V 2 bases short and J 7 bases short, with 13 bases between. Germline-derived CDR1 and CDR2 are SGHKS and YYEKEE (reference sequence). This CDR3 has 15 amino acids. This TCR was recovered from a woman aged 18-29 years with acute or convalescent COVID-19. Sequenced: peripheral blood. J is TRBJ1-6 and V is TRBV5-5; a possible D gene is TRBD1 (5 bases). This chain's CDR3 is CASSFGQGGNSPLHF. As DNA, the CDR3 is TGTGCCAGCAGCTTTGGGCAGGGAGGAAATTCACCCCTCCACTTT.